One T cell receptor beta chain is described in this entry. Using a J-beta primer mix together with a sample-barcoded 5' primer, a second PCR was run for roughly 6 to 12 cycles. TCRdb analysed the 5' RACE reads with MiXCR anew, one entry per CDR3 protein. The sample lists some 760,000 distinct CDR3 sequences; 20% to 25% were seen once. The people who gave samples were healthy Caucasians from Russia, aged roughly 6 to 90. About 10 milliliters of peripheral blood were drawn from each donor into EDTA-treated tubes. Total RNA extracted from each sample amounted to at least 6 micrograms. The data are from a study of blood T cells in healthy people across ages. The CDR3 extends over 14 amino acids. Between the trimmed V and J ends, which lost 1 base and 8 bases, there was a span of 12 bases. Per germline, CDR1 SGHKS and CDR2 YYEKEE (reference sequence). The sample was also reused in another study, on T cells of mothers and their children.

Input material: blood. J is TRBJ1-4 and V is TRBV5-5; D may be TRBD1 (5 bases). The TCR comes from a boy aged 10-17 years in good health. Here the CDR3 reads CASSLWGQAEKLFF. CDR3 bases: TGTGCCAGCAGCTTGTGGGGCCAAGCGGAAAAACTGTTTTTT.